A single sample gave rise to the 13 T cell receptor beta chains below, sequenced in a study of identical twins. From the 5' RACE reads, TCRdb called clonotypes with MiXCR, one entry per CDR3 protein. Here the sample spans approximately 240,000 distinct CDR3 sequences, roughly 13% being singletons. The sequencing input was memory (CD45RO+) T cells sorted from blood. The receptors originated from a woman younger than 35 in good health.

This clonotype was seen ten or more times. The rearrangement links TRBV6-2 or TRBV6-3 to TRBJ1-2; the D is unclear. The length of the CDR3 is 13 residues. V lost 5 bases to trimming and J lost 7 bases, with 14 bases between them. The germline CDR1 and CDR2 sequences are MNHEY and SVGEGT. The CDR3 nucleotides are TGTGCCAGCAGTCGGACGCAGTCCTTTGGCTACACCTTC. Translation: CASSRTQSFGYTF.

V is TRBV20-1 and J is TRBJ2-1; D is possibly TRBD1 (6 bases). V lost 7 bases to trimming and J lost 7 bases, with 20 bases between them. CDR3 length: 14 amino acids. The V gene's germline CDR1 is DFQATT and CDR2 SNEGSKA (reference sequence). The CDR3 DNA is TGCAGTGGTATGGGGGCCCGTTCGGGGAATGAGCAGTTCTTC. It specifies CSGMGARSGNEQFF.

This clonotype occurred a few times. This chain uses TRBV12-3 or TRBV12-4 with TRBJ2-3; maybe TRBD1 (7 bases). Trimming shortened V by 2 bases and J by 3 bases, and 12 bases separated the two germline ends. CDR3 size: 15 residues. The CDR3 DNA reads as TGTGCCAGCAGTTTACGCAGGGGGGAAACAGATACGCAGTATTTT. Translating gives CASSLRRGETDTQYF.

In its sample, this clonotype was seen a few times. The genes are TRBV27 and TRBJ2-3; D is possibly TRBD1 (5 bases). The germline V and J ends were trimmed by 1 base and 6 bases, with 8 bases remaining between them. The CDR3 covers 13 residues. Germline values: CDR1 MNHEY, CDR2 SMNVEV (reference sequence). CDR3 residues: CASSLLAGDTQYF. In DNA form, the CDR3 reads TGTGCCAGCAGTTTATTGGCAGGGGATACGCAGTATTTT.

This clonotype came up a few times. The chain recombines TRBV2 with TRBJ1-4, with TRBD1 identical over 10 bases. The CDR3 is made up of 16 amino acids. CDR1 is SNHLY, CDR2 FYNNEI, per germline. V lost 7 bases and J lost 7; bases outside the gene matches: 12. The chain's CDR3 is CASTIDRGLTSEKLFF. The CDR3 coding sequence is TGTGCCAGCACCATAGACAGGGGGCTAACGAGTGAAAAACTGTTTTTT.

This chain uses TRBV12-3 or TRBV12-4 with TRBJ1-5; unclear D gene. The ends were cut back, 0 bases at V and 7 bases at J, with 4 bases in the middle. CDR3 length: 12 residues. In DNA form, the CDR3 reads TGTGCCAGCAGTTTAGCTCGCCAGCCCCAGCATTTT. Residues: CASSLARQPQHF.

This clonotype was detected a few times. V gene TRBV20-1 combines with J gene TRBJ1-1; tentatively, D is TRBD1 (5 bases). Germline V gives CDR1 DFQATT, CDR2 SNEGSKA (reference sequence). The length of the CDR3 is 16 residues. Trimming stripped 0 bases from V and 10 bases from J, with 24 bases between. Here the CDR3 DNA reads TGCAGTGCTAGAGATCTCGGCGGGACGGGGAGGGTGGGAGCTTTCTTT. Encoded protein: CSARDLGGTGRVGAFF.

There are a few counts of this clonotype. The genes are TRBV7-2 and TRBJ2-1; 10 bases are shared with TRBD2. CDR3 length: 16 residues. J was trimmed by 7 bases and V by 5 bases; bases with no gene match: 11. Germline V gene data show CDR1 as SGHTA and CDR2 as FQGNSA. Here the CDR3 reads CASSRTQRGGGNEQFF. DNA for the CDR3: TGTGCCAGCAGCCGGACTCAGCGGGGGGGCGGGAATGAGCAGTTCTTC.

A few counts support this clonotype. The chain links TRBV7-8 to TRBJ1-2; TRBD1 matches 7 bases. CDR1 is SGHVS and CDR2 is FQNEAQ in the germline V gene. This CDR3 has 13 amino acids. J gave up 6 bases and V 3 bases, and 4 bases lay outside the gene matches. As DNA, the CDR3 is TGTGCCAGCAGCTTTACCACAGGGGATGGCTACACCTTC. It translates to CASSFTTGDGYTF.

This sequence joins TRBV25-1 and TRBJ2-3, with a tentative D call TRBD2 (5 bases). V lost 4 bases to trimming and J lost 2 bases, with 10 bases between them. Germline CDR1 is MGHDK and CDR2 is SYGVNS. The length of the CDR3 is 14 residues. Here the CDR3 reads CASSGPRDTDTQYF. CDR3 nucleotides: TGTGCCAGCAGTGGCCCCCGGGACACAGATACGCAGTATTTT.

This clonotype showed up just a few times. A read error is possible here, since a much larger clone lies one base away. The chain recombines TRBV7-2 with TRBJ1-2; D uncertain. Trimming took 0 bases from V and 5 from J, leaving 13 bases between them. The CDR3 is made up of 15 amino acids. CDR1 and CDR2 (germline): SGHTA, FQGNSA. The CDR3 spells CASSLAFHLGYGYTF. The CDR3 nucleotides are TGTGCCAGCAGCTTAGCATTCCACCTTGGGTATGGCTACACCTTC.

CDR3 DNA sequence: TGTGCCAGCAAATGGAGTCGAGGCGAACCCCTCCACTTT. Translation gives CASKWSRGEPLHF. V gene TRBV2 combines with J gene TRBJ1-6; D is unclear. This CDR3 spans 13 amino acids. Per germline, CDR1 SNHLY and CDR2 FYNNEI. V was cut by 7 bases and J by 12 bases, with 16 bases left in between.

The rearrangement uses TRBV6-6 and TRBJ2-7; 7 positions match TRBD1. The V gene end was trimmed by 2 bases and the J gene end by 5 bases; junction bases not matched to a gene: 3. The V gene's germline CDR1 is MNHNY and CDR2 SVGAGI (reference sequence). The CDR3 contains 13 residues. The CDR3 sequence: CASSYDRVHEQYF. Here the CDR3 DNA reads TGTGCCAGCAGTTACGACAGGGTCCACGAGCAGTACTTC.